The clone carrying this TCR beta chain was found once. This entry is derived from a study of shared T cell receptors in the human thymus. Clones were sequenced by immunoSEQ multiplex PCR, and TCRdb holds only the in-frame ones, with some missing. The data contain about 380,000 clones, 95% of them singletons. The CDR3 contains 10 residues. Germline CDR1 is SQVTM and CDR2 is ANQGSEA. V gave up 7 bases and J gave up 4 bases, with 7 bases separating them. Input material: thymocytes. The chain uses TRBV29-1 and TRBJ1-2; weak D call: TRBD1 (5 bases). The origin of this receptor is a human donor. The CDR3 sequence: CSGGTYGYTF. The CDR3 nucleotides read TGCAGCGGGGGCACCTATGGCTACACCTTC.